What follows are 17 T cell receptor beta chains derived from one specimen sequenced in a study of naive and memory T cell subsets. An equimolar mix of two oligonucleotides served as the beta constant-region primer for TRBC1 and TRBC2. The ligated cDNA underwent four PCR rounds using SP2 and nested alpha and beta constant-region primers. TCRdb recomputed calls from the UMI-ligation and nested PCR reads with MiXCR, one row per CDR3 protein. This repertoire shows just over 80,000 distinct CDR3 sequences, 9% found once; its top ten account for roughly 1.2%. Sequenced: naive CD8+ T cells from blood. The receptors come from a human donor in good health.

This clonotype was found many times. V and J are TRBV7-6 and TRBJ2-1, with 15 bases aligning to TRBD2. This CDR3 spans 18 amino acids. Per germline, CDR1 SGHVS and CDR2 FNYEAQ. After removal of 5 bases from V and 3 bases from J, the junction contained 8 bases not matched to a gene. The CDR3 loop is CASSEGLAGGQFYNEQFF. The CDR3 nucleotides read TGTGCCAGCAGCGAGGGACTAGCGGGAGGCCAATTCTACAATGAGCAGTTCTTC.

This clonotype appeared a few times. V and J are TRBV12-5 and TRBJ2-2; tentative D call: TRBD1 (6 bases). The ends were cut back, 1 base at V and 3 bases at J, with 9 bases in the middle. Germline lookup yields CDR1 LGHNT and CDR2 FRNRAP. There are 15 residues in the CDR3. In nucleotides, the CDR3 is TGTGCTAGTGGTTTGGGGACAGTACACACCGGGGAGCTGTTTTTT. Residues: CASGLGTVHTGELFF.

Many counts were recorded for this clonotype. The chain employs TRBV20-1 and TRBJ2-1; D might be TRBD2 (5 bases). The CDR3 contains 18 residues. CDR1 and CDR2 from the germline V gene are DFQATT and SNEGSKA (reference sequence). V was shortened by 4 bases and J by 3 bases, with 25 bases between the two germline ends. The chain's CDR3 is CSATPGVKREPHYNEQFF. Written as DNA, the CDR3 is TGCAGTGCTACCCCCGGGGTGAAGCGAGAACCACACTACAATGAGCAGTTCTTC.

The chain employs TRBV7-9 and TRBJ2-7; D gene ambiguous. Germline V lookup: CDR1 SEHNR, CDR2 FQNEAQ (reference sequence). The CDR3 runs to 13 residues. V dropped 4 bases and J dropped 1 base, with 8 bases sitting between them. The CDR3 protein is CASSSSMSYEQYF. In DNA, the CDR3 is TGTGCCAGCAGCTCGTCTATGTCCTACGAGCAGTACTTC.

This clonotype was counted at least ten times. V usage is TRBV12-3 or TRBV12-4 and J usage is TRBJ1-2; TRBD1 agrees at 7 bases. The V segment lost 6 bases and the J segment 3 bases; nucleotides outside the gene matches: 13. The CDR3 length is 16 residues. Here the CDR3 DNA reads TGTGCCAGCAGCTCCGCGACCGGGACAGCTTACTATGGCTACACCTTC. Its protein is CASSSATGTAYYGYTF.

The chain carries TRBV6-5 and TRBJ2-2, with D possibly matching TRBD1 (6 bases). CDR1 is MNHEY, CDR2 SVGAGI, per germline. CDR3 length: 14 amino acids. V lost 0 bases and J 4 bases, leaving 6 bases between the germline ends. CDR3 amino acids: CASSYSRGTGELFF. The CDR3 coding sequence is TGTGCCAGCAGTTACTCCAGGGGCACCGGGGAGCTGTTTTTT.

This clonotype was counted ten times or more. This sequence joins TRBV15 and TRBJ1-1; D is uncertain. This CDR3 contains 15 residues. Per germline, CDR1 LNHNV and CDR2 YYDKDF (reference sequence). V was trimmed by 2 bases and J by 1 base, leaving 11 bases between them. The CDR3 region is CATSRTTGENTEAFF. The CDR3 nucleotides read TGTGCCACCAGCAGAACCACCGGGGAGAACACTGAAGCTTTCTTT. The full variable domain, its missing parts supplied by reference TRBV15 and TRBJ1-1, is DAMVIQNPRYQVTQFGKPVTLSCSQTLNHNVMYWYQQKSSQAPKLLFHYYDKDFNNEADTPDNFQSRRPNTSFCFLDIRSPGLGDTAMYLCATSRTTGENTEAFFGQGTRLTVV.

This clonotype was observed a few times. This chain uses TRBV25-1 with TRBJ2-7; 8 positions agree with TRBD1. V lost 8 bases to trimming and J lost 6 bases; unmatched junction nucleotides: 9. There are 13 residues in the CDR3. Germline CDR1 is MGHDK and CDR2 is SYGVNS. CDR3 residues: CASLGQGFAEQYF. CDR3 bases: TGTGCCAGCCTCGGACAGGGTTTCGCCGAGCAGTACTTC.

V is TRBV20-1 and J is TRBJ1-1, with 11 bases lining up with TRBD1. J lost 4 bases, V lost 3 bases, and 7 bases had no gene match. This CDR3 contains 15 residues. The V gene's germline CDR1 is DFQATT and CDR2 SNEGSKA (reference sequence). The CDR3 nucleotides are TGCAGTGCTAGTCGCTCCGGGACAGGGGGCACTGAAGCTTTCTTT. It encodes CSASRSGTGGTEAFF.

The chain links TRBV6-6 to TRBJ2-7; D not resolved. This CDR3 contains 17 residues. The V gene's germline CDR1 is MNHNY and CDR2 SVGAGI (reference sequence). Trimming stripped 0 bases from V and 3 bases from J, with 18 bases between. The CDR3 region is CASSYSIAPPVNYEQYF. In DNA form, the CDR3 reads TGTGCCAGCAGTTACTCGATTGCCCCCCCCGTGAACTACGAGCAGTACTTC.

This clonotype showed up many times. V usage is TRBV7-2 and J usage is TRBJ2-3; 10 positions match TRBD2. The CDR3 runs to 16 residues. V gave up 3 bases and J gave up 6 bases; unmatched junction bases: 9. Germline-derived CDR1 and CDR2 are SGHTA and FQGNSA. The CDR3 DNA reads TGTGCCAGCAGCTTTCCCGGGACTAGCGCTGTGGATACGCAGTATTTT. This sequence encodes CASSFPGTSAVDTQYF.

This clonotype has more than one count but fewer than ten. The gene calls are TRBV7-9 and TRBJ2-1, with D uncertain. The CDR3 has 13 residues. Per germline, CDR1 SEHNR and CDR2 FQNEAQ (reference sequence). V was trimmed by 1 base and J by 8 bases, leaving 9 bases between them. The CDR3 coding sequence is TGTGCCAGCAGCTTAGGCGGTAGTGATGAGCAGTTCTTC. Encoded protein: CASSLGGSDEQFF.

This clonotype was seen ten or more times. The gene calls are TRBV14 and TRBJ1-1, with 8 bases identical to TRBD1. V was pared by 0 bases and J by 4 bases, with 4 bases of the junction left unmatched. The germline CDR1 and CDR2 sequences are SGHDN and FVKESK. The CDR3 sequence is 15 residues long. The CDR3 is CASSQDDRGVTEAFF. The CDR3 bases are TGTGCCAGCAGCCAAGATGACAGGGGTGTCACTGAAGCTTTCTTT. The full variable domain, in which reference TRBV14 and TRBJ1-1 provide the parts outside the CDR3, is EAGVTQFPSHSVIEKGQTVTLRCDPISGHDNLYWYRRVMGKEIKFLLHFVKESKQDESGMPNNRFLAERTGGTYSTLKVQPAELEDSGVYFCASSQDDRGVTEAFFGQGTRLTVV.

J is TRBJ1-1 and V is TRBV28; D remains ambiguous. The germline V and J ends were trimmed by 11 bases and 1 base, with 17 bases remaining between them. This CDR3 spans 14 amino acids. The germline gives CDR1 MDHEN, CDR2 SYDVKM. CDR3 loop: CAGGEPIKNTEAFF. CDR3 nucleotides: TGTGCCGGCGGGGAACCGATAAAGAACACTGAAGCTTTCTTT.

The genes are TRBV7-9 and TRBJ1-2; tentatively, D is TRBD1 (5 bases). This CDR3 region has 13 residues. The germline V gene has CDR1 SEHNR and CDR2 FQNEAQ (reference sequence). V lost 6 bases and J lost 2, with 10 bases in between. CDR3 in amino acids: CASSPGSNYGYTF. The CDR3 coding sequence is TGTGCCAGCAGTCCAGGGTCCAACTATGGCTACACCTTC. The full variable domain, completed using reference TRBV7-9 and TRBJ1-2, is DTGVSQNPRHKITKRGQNVTFRCDPISEHNRLYWYRQTLGQGPEFLTYFQNEAQLEKSRLLSDRFSAERPKGSFSTLEIQRTEQGDSAMYLCASSPGSNYGYTFGSGTRLTVV.

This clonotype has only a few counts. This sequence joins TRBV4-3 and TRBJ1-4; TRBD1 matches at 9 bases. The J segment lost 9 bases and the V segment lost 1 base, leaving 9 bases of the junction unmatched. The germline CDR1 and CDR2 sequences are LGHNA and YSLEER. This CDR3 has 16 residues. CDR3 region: CASSQGSTGTGQKLFF. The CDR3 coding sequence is TGCGCCAGCAGCCAAGGGTCTACCGGGACAGGGCAAAAACTGTTTTTT.

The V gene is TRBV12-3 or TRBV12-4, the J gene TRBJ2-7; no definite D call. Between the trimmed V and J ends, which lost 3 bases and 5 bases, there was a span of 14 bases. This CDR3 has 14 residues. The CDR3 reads CASSFIRTVDEQYF. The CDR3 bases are TGTGCCAGCAGTTTTATCCGGACGGTGGACGAGCAGTACTTC.